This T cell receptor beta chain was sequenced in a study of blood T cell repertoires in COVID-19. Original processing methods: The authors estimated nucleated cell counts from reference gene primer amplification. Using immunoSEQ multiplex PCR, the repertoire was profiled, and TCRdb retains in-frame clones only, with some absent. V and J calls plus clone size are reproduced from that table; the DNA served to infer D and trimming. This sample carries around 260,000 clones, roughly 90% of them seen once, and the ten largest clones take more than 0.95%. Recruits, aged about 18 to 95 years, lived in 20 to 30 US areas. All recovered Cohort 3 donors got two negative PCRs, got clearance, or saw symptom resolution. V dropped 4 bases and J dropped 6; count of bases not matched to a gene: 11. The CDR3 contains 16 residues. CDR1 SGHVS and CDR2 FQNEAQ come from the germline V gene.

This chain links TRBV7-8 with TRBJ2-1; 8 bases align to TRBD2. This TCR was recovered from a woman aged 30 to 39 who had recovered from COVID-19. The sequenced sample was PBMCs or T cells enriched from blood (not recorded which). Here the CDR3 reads CASSSDPGLGSNEQFF. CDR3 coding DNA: TGTGCCAGCAGCTCAGACCCGGGACTAGGGTCCAATGAGCAGTTCTTC.